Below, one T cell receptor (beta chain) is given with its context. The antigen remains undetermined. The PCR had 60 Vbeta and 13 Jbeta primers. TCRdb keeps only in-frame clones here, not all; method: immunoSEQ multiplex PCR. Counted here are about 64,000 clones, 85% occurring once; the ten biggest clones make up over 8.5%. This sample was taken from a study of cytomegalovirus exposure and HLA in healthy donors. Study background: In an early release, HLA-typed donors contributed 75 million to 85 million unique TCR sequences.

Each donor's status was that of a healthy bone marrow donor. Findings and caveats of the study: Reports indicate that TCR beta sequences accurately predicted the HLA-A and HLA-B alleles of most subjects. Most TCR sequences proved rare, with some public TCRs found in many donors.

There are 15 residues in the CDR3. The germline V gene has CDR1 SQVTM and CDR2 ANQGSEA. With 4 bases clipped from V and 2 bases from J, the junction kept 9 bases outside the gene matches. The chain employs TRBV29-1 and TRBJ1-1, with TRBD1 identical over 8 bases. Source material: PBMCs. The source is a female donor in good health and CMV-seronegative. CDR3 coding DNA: TGCAGCGTTGTCTTGCAGGGGGCCCTCAACACTGAAGCTTTCTTT. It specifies CSVVLQGALNTEAFF.